What follows are 12 T cell receptor beta chains derived from one specimen sequenced in a study of blood T cell repertoires in COVID-19. The method was immunoSEQ multiplex PCR; TCRdb's version includes in-frame clones alone and lacks a portion of them. The data show 350,000 to 500,000 clones, 70% to 90% seen once. Specimen: PBMCs or T cells enriched from blood (not recorded which). The receptor set was obtained from a woman younger than 35 who had been exposed to COVID-19.

The chain combines TRBV11-3 with TRBJ2-3, with 8 positions matching TRBD2. Germline V gene lookup returns CDR1 SGHNT and CDR2 YENEEA. Losses at the gene ends were 6 bases for V and 8 bases for J; bases not matched to a gene: 19. The CDR3 is made up of 17 amino acids. The CDR3: CASSPDTDGLAASTQYF. The CDR3 nucleotides are TGTGCCAGCAGTCCCGATACCGATGGACTAGCAGCGAGTACGCAGTATTTT.

This rearrangement joins TRBV27 to TRBJ1-4, with 8 bases matching TRBD1. Per the germline V gene, CDR1 is MNHEY and CDR2 is SMNVEV (reference sequence). There are 14 residues in the CDR3. V shed 6 bases and J 5 bases; nucleotides not matched to a gene: 5. The CDR3 nucleotides are TGTGCCAGCAGCCGACAGGGGCCGAATGAAAAACTGTTTTTT. Encoded protein: CASSRQGPNEKLFF.

This chain links TRBV19 with TRBJ1-4, with D tentatively TRBD1 (5 bases). Germline assignment: CDR1 LNHDA and CDR2 SQIVND (reference sequence). This CDR3 is 14 amino acids long. V shed 7 bases and J shed 5 bases, with 14 bases lying between them. In DNA form, the CDR3 reads TGTGCCAGTAAAGATGATCCAGGGAATGAAAAACTGTTTTTT. Its protein is CASKDDPGNEKLFF.

V is TRBV20-1 and J is TRBJ1-2; D not resolved. V was clipped by 4 bases and J by 2 bases, with 8 bases between them. The CDR3 extends over 12 amino acids. Germline V gives CDR1 DFQATT, CDR2 SNEGSKA (reference sequence). CDR3 sequence reads: CSATDINYGYTF. CDR3 nucleotide sequence: TGCAGTGCTACTGACATCAACTATGGCTACACCTTC.

This clone occurred once. The J gene is TRBJ1-4, the V gene TRBV5-6; TRBD1 matches 7 bases. Germline assignment: CDR1 SGHDT and CDR2 YYEEEE. The CDR3 length is 15 residues. With 2 bases clipped from V and 6 bases from J, the junction kept 7 bases outside the gene matches. The CDR3 DNA follows: TGTGCCAGCAGCTTACAGGGGAGGAAGGATGAAAAACTGTTTTTT. Translating gives CASSLQGRKDEKLFF.

This chain links TRBV9 with TRBJ2-5, with D perhaps matching TRBD1 (5 bases). CDR3 length: 14 residues. Deletions cut 3 bases from V and 0 bases from J, with 9 bases between. Germline V gene sequence: CDR1 SGDLS, CDR2 YYNGEE. CDR3 in DNA: TGTGCCAGCAGCGAAGGACAAAACCAAGAGACCCAGTACTTC. Translating gives CASSEGQNQETQYF.

The rearrangement uses TRBV15 and TRBJ1-1; D not certain. The germline CDR1 and CDR2 sequences are LNHNV and YYDKDF (reference sequence). The length of the CDR3 is 16 residues. V was shortened by 0 bases and J by 7 bases, with 18 bases between the two germline ends. CDR3 region: CATSRDPRIAGDEAFF. DNA for the CDR3: TGTGCCACCAGCAGAGATCCCAGGATCGCGGGAGATGAAGCTTTCTTT.

The genes are TRBV27 and TRBJ2-1, with 7 bases lining up with TRBD1. In germline, CDR1 is MNHEY, CDR2 SMNVEV (reference sequence). J gave up 1 base and V 10 bases, and 7 bases lay outside the gene matches. This CDR3 contains 14 residues. This CDR3 reads CATAQGLSYNEQFF. The CDR3 DNA sequence: TGTGCCACCGCACAGGGGTTGTCCTACAATGAGCAGTTCTTC.

This chain links TRBV9 with TRBJ2-1, with D unresolved. The germline V gene has CDR1 SGDLS and CDR2 YYNGEE. The CDR3 runs 14 residues. The ends were cut back, 3 bases at V and 1 base at J, with 8 bases in the middle. For the CDR3, the DNA is TGTGCCAGCAGCGCCCTAGTGTCCTACAATGAGCAGTTCTTC. Translating gives CASSALVSYNEQFF.

For this clone: The junction departs from the called germline gene at one end, perhaps through a read error. V is TRBV6-7 and J is TRBJ1-1; TRBD1 matches at 11 bases. TRBV6-7 is sorted into the ORF group, with uncertain function. The CDR3 runs to 11 residues. CDR3 DNA: TGTGCCAGCAGTACCCCGGACAGGGGGCTGTTT. Translated, it gives CASSTPDRGLF.

The rearrangement uses TRBV19 and TRBJ2-1, with 11 positions matching TRBD2. Germline loops: CDR1 LNHDA, CDR2 SQIVND (reference sequence). V was clipped by 5 bases and J by 10 bases; unmatched bases: 13. This CDR3 contains 16 residues. CDR3 in amino acids: CASSHTVSGGVEEQFF. The CDR3 DNA reads as TGTGCCAGTAGTCATACGGTTAGCGGGGGGGTGGAGGAGCAGTTCTTC.

This clone appeared once. This chain uses TRBV5-1 with TRBJ2-2; D is possibly TRBD2 (6 bases). There are 18 residues in the CDR3. Germline CDR1 is SGHRS and CDR2 is YFSETQ. The germline V and J ends were trimmed by 0 bases and 4 bases, with 19 bases remaining between them. The CDR3 nucleotides are TGCGCCAGCAGCTTGGAATATCTAGGAGGGTACTTCACCGGGGAGCTGTTTTTT. Its translation: CASSLEYLGGYFTGELFF.